The 10 T cell receptor beta chains below come from one sample, sequenced in a study of technical replicates of blood from several donors. Sequenced by immunoSEQ multiplex PCR; TCRdb stores in-frame clones only, minus some. The sample has tens of thousands of clones, roughly 94% seen once. The specimen sequenced was T cells isolated from PBMCs. Every receptor here comes from a human donor in good health.

The CDR3 here is CASSLDRVDNQPQHF. The CDR3 nucleotides are TGTGCCAGCAGTCTCGACAGGGTAGACAATCAGCCCCAGCATTTT. The gene calls are TRBV6-5 and TRBJ1-5; 7 positions agree with TRBD1. The CDR3 totals 15 residues. The V gene's germline CDR1 is MNHEY and CDR2 SVGAGI. Trimming cost V 5 bases and J 3 bases; bases outside gene matches: 7.

The chain joins TRBV11-3 to TRBJ1-3; 7 positions match TRBD1. The CDR3 contains 15 residues. Germline CDR1 and CDR2: SGHNT and YENEEA. V dropped 5 bases and J dropped 2; count of bases not matched to a gene: 6. The CDR3 spells CASSQRQGPGNTIYF. The CDR3 DNA is TGTGCCAGCAGCCAACGACAGGGCCCTGGAAACACCATATATTTT.

The chain links TRBV6-5 to TRBJ2-1; 7 bases line up with TRBD2. J lost 7 bases, V lost 5 bases, and 8 bases had no gene match. CDR3 length: 14 residues. The germline CDR1 and CDR2 sequences are MNHEY and SVGAGI. This chain's CDR3 is CASSPGGYGNEQFF. CDR3 DNA: TGTGCCAGCAGTCCGGGAGGATACGGTAATGAGCAGTTCTTC.

The genes are TRBV19 and TRBJ1-5, with D uncertain. V was trimmed by 0 bases and J by 10 bases, leaving 10 bases between them. Per the germline V gene, CDR1 is LNHDA and CDR2 is SQIVND (reference sequence). The CDR3 runs to 13 residues. CDR3 sequence (DNA): TGTGCCAGTAGTATAGATCACCCGCGACCCCAGCATTTT. It yields the protein CASSIDHPRPQHF. The full variable domain, its missing parts supplied by reference TRBV19 and TRBJ1-5, is DGGITQSPKYLFRKEGQNVTLSCEQNLNHDAMYWYRQDPGQGLRLIYYSQIVNDFQKGDIAEGYSVSREKKESFPLTVTSAQKNPTAFYLCASSIDHPRPQHFGDGTRLSIL.

The chain joins TRBV29-1 to TRBJ2-6; D perhaps matches TRBD1 (6 bases). V was trimmed by 5 bases and J by 3 bases, leaving 14 bases between them. Per germline, CDR1 SQVTM and CDR2 ANQGSEA. CDR3 length: 15 residues. CDR3 sequence: CSVLNRVDGANVLTF. CDR3 nucleotide sequence: TGCAGCGTTTTGAACAGGGTGGATGGGGCCAACGTCCTGACTTTC.

The CDR3 sequence is CASSLSGGNTEAFF. The CDR3 DNA follows: TGTGCCAGCAGCTTGTCAGGGGGGAACACTGAAGCTTTCTTT. The V call is TRBV7-3, the J call TRBJ1-1, with TRBD1 matching over 7 bases. Germline trimming cut 3 bases from V and 1 base from J; bases unmatched to any gene: 2. From germline, CDR1 is SGHTA and CDR2 FQGTGA. The CDR3 loop spans 14 amino acids.

The V and J genes are TRBV2 and TRBJ2-1; 9 nucleotides match TRBD2. The CDR3 consists of 14 residues. The germline V gene encodes CDR1 SNHLY and CDR2 FYNNEI. The trim removed 11 bases at V and 6 bases at J, leaving 11 bases unmatched. The CDR3 sequence: CAGRKGLAFNEQFF. The CDR3, as DNA: TGTGCCGGGAGAAAGGGACTAGCCTTCAATGAGCAGTTCTTC.

The chain joins TRBV6-4 to TRBJ2-5, with TRBD1 as a possible D gene (6 bases). The CDR3 is made up of 12 amino acids. The germline V and J ends were trimmed by 5 bases and 3 bases, with 7 bases remaining between them. CDR1 is MRHNA, CDR2 SNTAGT, per germline. This chain's CDR3 is CASSHREETQYF. The CDR3 region has the DNA TGTGCCAGCAGTCACAGGGAAGAGACCCAGTACTTC.

The rearrangement joins TRBV5-4 to TRBJ2-7; 7 positions agree with TRBD1. The CDR3 is 14 amino acids. Trimming cost V 3 bases and J 1 base; bases outside gene matches: 4. CDR1 is SGHNT and CDR2 is YYREEE in the germline V gene (reference sequence). CDR3 DNA: TGTGCCAGCAGCTCAAGACAGGGATCCTACGAGCAGTACTTC. Its protein is CASSSRQGSYEQYF.

The CDR3 bases are TGCGCCAGCAGCCTGACTAGCGGGAGAGATGGGGGCTACGAGCAGTACTTC. It translates to CASSLTSGRDGGYEQYF. The chain carries TRBV5-1 and TRBJ2-7; 12 bases align to TRBD2. Germline CDR1 SGHRS, CDR2 YFSETQ. The CDR3 has 17 amino acids. J gave up 3 bases and V 4 bases, and 11 bases lay outside the gene matches.